The clone carrying this T cell receptor (beta chain) was detected ten times or more. The sample comes from a study of T-cell reconstitution after alpha-beta-depleted transplantation in children. There are 16 residues in the CDR3. V dropped 3 bases and J dropped 1 base, with 19 bases sitting between them. Looked up from germline, CDR1 is DFQATT and CDR2 is SNEGSKA (reference sequence). As it was prepared, the TCRbeta library received unique molecular identifiers. TCRdb used MiXCR to reprocess the PCR reads, holding one entry per CDR3 protein. The sample consists of 600,000 to 800,000 distinct CDR3 sequences, about 12% of them appearing once.

The V gene is TRBV20-1, the J gene TRBJ2-7; D might be TRBD1 (6 bases). This TCR came from a girl aged 2-9 years with congenital amegakaryocytic thrombocytopenia, due to receive a stem cell transplant. The sequences come from PBMCs, collected before TCRalphabeta/CD19-depleted stem cell transplant. In nucleotides, the CDR3 is TGCAGTGCTAGCCGGCGGTCTTCGGACAGTTCCTACGAGCAGTACTTC. It is translated as CSASRRSSDSSYEQYF.